This T cell receptor (beta chain) originates from a study of blood T cell repertoires in COVID-19. Overall study context: Researchers got acute and convalescent COVID-19 samples from the United States, Italy and Spain. In each case, the material was cDNA or gDNA derived from T cells, B-cell-depleted T cells, or PBMCs.

In the source study's methods: By means of reference gene primer amplification, nucleated cell counts were estimated. Assay: immunoSEQ multiplex PCR; the TCRdb copy retains only in-frame clones and omits some. The DNA was the basis for D and trimming; V, J and clone size are from that table. The table has 200,000 to 250,000 clones, about 87% seen once. During active infection, Seattle patients enrolled and were then monitored through disease. Germline CDR1 is MNHNY and CDR2 is SVGAGI (reference sequence). The CDR3 is 11 amino acids. V dropped 3 bases and J dropped 6 bases, with 5 bases sitting between them.

The TCR comes from a man between 25 and 39 years old with COVID-19, enrolled during active disease. Sequencing input: peripheral blood. The rearrangement links TRBV6-6 to TRBJ1-2, with unresolved D. This CDR3 is CASSYLDGYTF. Here the CDR3 DNA reads TGTGCCAGCAGTTATTTAGATGGCTACACCTTC.